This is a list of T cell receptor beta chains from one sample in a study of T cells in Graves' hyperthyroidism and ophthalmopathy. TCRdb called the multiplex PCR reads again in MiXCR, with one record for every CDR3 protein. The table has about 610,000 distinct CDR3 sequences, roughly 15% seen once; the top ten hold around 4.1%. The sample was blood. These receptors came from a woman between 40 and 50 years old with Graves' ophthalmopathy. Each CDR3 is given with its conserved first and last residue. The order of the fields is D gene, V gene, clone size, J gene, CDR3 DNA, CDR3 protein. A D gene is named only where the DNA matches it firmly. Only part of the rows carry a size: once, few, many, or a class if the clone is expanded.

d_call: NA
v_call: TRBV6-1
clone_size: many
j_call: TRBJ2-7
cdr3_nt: TGTGCCAGCAGCGTCGGGAACTACGAGCAGTACTTC
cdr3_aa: CASSVGNYEQYF

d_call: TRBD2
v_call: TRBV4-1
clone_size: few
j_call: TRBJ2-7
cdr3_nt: TGCGCCAGCAGCCAAGCGGCGACTTGGACTAGCGGTAACGAGCAGTACTTC
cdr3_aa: CASSQAATWTSGNEQYF

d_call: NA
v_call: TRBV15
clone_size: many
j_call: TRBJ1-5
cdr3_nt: TGTGCCACCAGCAAGGACAGTAGCAATCAGCCCCAGCATTTT
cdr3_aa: CATSKDSSNQPQHF

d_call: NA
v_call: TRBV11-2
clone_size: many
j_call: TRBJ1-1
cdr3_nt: TGTGCCAGCAGCTTAGTTGAAATATCTGAAGCTTTCTTT
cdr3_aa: CASSLVEISEAFF

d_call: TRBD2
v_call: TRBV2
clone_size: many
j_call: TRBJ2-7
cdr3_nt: TGTGCCAGCAGTGATGGAGCGGGAGGTTACGAGCAGTACTTC
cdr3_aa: CASSDGAGGYEQYF

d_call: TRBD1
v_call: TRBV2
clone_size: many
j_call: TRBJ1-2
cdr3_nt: TGTGCCAGCAGTGAATGGGGGACAGGGACCTATGGCTACACCTTC
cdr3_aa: CASSEWGTGTYGYTF

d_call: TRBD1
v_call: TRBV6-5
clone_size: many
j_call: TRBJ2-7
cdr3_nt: TGTGCCTCCCAGGGACAGAACTCCTACGAGCAGTACTTC
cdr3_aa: CASQGQNSYEQYF

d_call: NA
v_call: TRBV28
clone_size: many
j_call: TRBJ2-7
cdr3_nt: TGTGCCGGCGCCGGGACACCGAACTACGAGCAGTACTTC
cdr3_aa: CAGAGTPNYEQYF

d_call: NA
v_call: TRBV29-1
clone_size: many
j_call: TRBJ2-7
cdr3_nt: TGCAGCGTTGAAGATGGATCGGGGTCCTACGAGCAGTACTTC
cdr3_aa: CSVEDGSGSYEQYF

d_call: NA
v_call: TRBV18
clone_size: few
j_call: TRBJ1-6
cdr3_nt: TGTGCCAGCTCACCAAGGAGCGGTACTGGGGAGGCCCTCCACTTT
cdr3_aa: CASSPRSGTGEALHF

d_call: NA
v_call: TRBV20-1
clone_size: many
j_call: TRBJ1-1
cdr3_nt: TGCAGTGCCCCCAACCCCGGACACGGAGGGGGGGTAACTTTCTTT
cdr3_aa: CSAPNPGHGGGVTFF

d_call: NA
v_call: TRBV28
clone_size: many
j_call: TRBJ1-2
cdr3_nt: TGTGCCAGCAGCCGACCTAAGATCCCCCCGGGAGGCTACACCTTC
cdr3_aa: CASSRPKIPPGGYTF

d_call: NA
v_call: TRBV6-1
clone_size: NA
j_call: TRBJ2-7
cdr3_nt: TGTGCCAGCAGGGCGCCGGGACAACACGAGCAGTACTTC
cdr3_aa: CASRAPGQHEQYF

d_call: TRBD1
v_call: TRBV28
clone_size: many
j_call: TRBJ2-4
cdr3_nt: TGTGCCAGCAGTAAGGGGACAGGGCTGCCTACTCAGTACTTC
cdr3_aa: CASSKGTGLPTQYF

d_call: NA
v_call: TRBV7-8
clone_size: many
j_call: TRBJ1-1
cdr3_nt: TGTGCCAGCAGCTTAAACCAAGAAGCTTTCTTT
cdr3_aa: CASSLNQEAFF